This section outlines one TCR beta chain sequence together with its context. As processed by the authors: Reference gene primer amplification gave nucleated cell count estimates. TCRdb's copy holds only in-frame clones and misses some; the assay was immunoSEQ multiplex PCR. Clone size and V and J calls were adopted from that table, with D and trimming inferred from the DNA. The data contain approximately 230,000 clones, roughly 83% of them singletons. Germline V gene data show CDR1 as MNHEY and CDR2 as SMNVEV (reference sequence). The CDR3 covers 13 residues. The V and J ends lost 2 bases and 4 bases respectively, with 8 bases between them. These data originate in a study of blood T cell repertoires in COVID-19. The overall study: The cDNA or gDNA used as material had been derived from T cells, B-cell-depleted T cells, or PBMCs.

The source material was peripheral blood. This sequence originates from a man older than 75 with acute or convalescent COVID-19. The gene calls are TRBV27 and TRBJ1-2; D gene uncertain. The CDR3 nucleotides read TGTGCCAGCAGTTTAGGGGAGGCCTATGGCTACACCTTC. This encodes CASSLGEAYGYTF.